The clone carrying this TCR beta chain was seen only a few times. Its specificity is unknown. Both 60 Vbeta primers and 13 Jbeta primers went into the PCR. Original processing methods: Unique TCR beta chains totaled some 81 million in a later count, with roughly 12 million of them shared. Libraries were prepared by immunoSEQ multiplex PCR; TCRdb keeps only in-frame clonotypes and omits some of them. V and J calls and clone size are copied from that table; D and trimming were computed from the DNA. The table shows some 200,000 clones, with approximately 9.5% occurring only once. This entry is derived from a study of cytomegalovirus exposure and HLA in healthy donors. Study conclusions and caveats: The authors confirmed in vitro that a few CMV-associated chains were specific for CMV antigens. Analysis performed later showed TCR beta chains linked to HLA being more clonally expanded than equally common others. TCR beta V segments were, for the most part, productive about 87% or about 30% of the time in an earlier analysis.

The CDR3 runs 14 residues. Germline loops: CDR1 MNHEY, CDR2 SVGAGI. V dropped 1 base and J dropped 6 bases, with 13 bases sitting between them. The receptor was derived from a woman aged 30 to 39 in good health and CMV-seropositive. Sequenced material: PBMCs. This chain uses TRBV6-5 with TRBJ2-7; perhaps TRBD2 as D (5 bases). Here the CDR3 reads CASSYFVGVSEQYF. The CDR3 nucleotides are TGTGCCAGCAGTTACTTCGTGGGAGTATCCGAGCAGTACTTC.